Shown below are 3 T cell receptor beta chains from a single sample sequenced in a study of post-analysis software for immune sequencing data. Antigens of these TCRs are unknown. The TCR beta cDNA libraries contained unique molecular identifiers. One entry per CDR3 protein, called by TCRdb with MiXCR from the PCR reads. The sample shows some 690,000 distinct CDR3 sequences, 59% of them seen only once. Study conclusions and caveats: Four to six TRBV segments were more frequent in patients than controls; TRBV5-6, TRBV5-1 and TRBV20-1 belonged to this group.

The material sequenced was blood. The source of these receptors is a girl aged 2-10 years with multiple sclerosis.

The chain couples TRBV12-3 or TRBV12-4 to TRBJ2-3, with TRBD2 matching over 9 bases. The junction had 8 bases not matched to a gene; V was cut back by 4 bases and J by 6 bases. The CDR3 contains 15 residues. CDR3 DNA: TGTGCCAGCAGTTCACTGGGACTAGCAACGGATACGCAGTATTTT. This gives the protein CASSSLGLATDTQYF.

The CDR3, as DNA: TGTGCCAGCAGCCAAGCTAGCGGGGAAGGCGAGCAGTACTTC. As protein: CASSQASGEGEQYF. The rearrangement uses TRBV3-1 and TRBJ2-7; 9 nucleotides match TRBD2. The CDR3 is made up of 14 amino acids. CDR1 LGHDT and CDR2 YNNKEL come from the germline V gene (reference sequence). J gave up 6 bases and V 1 base, and 4 bases lay outside the gene matches.

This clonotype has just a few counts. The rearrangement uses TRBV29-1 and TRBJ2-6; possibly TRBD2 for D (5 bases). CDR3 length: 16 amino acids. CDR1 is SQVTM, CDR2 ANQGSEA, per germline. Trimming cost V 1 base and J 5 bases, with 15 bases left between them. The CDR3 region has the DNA TGCAGCGTTGAAGGGGCACGGGGAGATTGGGCCAACGTCCTGACTTTC. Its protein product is CSVEGARGDWANVLTF.